The present T cell receptor beta chain was sequenced within a study of T-cell reconstitution after alpha-beta-depleted transplantation in children. During its preparation, the TCRbeta library received unique molecular identifiers. MiXCR, applied by TCRdb to the PCR reads, yields one record per CDR3 protein. The sample yields hundreds of thousands of distinct CDR3 sequences, roughly 15% seen once. This clonotype was counted ten times or more. Germline V lookup: CDR1 SGHTA, CDR2 FQGNSA. With 5 bases removed from V and 5 bases from J, the gap between germline ends came to 22 bases. This CDR3 has 16 residues.

The sequence came from a human donor who donated a stem cell graft to a child with acute myeloid leukemia. The chain recombines TRBV7-2 with TRBJ2-7; D might be TRBD1 (6 bases). The material was PBMCs from the stem cell graft donor, obtained from the stem cell graft. CDR3 nucleotide sequence: TGTGCCAGCAGCCGTCAGGGACACCCGCCTGGCCACGAGCAGTACTTC. This sequence encodes CASSRQGHPPGHEQYF.